The present TCR beta chain was sequenced within a study of beta chain features in type 1 diabetes. Germline trimming cut 4 bases from V and 0 bases from J; bases unmatched to any gene: 5. CDR1 is SGHRS, CDR2 YFSETQ, per germline. The CDR3 covers 15 residues. This clone has just a few counts. Its specificity is unknown. Expressed TCRB transcripts got sequenced, as all isolated RNA was reverse transcribed. Generated by immunoSEQ multiplex PCR, the TCRdb table keeps only in-frame clones and is missing some. The sample gives roughly 300,000 clones, around 9.7% of which show up once; roughly 0.99% is in the top ten. Whole-study results and caveats: In every one of the four CD4+ subsets, TCRB CDR3s were moderately but significantly shorter in Type 1 diabetes patients. A closer apparent resemblance between naive, central memory and Treg TCRB repertoires was seen in patients than in healthy donors. No resolution was reached here on whether HLA type influences TCRB rearrangement.

It was one heparinised blood draw, averaging roughly 100 mL, that each donor gave. CD45RO/CCR7/CD25/CD127/CD95/CD27 separated CD4+ naive, central memory, regulatory and stem cell-like memory cells by sorting. V gene TRBV5-1 combines with J gene TRBJ2-3, with 7 nucleotides matching TRBD2. The sequenced sample was central memory CD4+ T cells from blood. The source is a man aged 30 to 39 with type 1 diabetes. The CDR3 sequence is CASSRGEGSTDTQYF. The CDR3 nucleotides are TGCGCCAGCAGCCGCGGGGAGGGGAGCACAGATACGCAGTATTTT.